These T cell receptor beta chains were read from a single sample in a study of blood T cells in healthy people across ages. TCRdb re-analysed the 5' RACE reads in MiXCR, keeping a single row per CDR3 protein. The sample includes 900,000 to 950,000 distinct CDR3 sequences, 29% of them seen just once. A further study also used this sample, focusing on T cells of mothers and their children.

The sample consisted of blood. The receptors originated from a middle-aged woman in good health. Each CDR3 is given with its conserved first and last residue. The order of the fields is D gene, J gene, V gene, CDR3 protein. D genes are given only for firm matches.

D gene: -
J gene: TRBJ2-5
V gene: TRBV7-2
CDR3 protein: CASSWGAGPQETQYF

D gene: TRBD2
J gene: TRBJ2-5
V gene: TRBV30
CDR3 protein: CAWSVLSGGKETQYF

D gene: TRBD2
J gene: TRBJ2-5
V gene: TRBV7-9
CDR3 protein: CASSPSGGTPETQYF

D gene: TRBD2
J gene: TRBJ2-4
V gene: TRBV20-1
CDR3 protein: CSARSPLGTSGTTRWDIQYF

D gene: -
J gene: TRBJ2-7
V gene: TRBV2
CDR3 protein: CASSPTGRGAYEQYF

D gene: -
J gene: TRBJ2-7
V gene: TRBV30
CDR3 protein: CAWNRASYEQYF

D gene: -
J gene: -
V gene: TRBV7-9
CDR3 protein: CASSHQSSYNEQYF

D gene: -
J gene: TRBJ2-3
V gene: TRBV5-1
CDR3 protein: CASSMGPTDTQYF

D gene: TRBD1
J gene: TRBJ1-2
V gene: TRBV28
CDR3 protein: CASRPTDRGRDGYTF

D gene: -
J gene: TRBJ2-7
V gene: TRBV20-1
CDR3 protein: CSAGSVSGSTEQYF

D gene: -
J gene: TRBJ2-7
V gene: TRBV7-2
CDR3 protein: CASSPPGISYEQYF

D gene: TRBD1
J gene: TRBJ1-2
V gene: TRBV12-3/TRBV12-4
CDR3 protein: CASSIPGQGRAYGYTF

D gene: -
J gene: TRBJ2-7
V gene: TRBV18
CDR3 protein: CASSPFGGTSSYEQYF

D gene: TRBD2
J gene: TRBJ2-1
V gene: TRBV12-3/TRBV12-4
CDR3 protein: CASRLAGGPYQFF

D gene: TRBD2
J gene: TRBJ2-7
V gene: TRBV20-1
CDR3 protein: CSARGLAGGPSYEQYF

D gene: -
J gene: TRBJ2-2
V gene: TRBV2
CDR3 protein: CASKVQRSLNTGELFF

D gene: TRBD1
J gene: TRBJ1-1
V gene: TRBV5-1
CDR3 protein: CASSLRTGGYTEAFF

D gene: TRBD2
J gene: -
V gene: TRBV11-3
CDR3 protein: CASSLGGLAAYNEQYF

D gene: TRBD1
J gene: TRBJ1-6
V gene: TRBV6-4
CDR3 protein: CASSLRRGRNSPLHF

D gene: -
J gene: TRBJ1-1
V gene: TRBV6-5
CDR3 protein: CASSYRRNTEAFF

D gene: TRBD2
J gene: TRBJ2-5
V gene: TRBV12-3/TRBV12-4
CDR3 protein: CASSFPGGETQYF

D gene: TRBD1
J gene: TRBJ1-5
V gene: TRBV4-3
CDR3 protein: CASSNSGTGGTLHF

D gene: -
J gene: TRBJ2-3
V gene: TRBV9
CDR3 protein: CASRSPGTHTDTQYF